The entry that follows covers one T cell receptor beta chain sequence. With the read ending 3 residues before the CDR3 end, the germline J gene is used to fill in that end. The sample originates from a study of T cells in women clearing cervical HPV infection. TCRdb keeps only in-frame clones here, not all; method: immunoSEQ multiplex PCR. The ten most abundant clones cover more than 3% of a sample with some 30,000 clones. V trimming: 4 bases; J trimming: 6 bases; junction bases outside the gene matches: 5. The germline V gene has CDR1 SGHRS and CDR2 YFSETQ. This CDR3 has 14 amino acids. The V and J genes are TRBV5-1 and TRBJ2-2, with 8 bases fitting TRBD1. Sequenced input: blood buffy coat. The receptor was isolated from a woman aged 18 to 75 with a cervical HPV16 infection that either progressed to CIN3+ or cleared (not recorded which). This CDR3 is CASSLQGDPGELFF. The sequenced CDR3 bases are TGCGCCAGCAGCCTACAGGGGGACCCCGGGGAG.